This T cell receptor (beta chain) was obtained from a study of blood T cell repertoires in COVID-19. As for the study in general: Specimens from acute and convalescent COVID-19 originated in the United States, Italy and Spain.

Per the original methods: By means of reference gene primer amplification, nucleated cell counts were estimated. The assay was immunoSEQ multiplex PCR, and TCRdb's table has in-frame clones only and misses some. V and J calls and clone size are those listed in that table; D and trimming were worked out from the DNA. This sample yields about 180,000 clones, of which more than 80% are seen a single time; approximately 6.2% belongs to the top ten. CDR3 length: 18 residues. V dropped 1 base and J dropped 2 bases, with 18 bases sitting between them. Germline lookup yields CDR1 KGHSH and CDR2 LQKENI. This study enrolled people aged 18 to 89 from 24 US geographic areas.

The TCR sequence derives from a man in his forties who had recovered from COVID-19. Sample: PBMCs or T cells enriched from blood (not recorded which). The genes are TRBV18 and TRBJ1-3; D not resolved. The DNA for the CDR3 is TGTGCCAGCTCACCACTTCCCCCCACGGGAGCCACTGGAAACACCATATATTTT. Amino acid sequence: CASSPLPPTGATGNTIYF.